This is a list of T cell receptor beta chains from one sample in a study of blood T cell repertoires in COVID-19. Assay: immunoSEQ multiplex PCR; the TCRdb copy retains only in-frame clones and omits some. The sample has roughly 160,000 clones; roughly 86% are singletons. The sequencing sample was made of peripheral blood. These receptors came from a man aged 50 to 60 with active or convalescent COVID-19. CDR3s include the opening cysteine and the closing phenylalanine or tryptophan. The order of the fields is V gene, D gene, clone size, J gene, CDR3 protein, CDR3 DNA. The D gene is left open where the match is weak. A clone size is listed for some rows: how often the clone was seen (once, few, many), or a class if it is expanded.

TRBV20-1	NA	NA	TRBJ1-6	CSASSYPGDNSPLHF	TGCAGTGCTAGTTCCTACCCCGGGGATAATTCACCCCTCCACTTT
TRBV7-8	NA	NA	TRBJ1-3	CASSLSRVGNTIYF	TGTGCCAGCAGCTTATCGAGGGTTGGAAACACCATATATTTT
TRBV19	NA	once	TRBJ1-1	CASNAPSARVYTEAFF	TGTGCCAGTAACGCTCCCTCCGCTCGGGTCTACACTGAAGCTTTCTTT
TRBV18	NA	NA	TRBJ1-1	CASSGTRDTEAFF	TGTGCCAGCTCAGGAACCCGGGACACTGAAGCTTTCTTT
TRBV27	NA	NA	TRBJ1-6	CASTDAGISPLHF	TGTGCCAGCACCGACGCGGGGATTTCACCCCTCCACTTT
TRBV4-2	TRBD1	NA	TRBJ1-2	CASSPQGAGGYTF	TGTGCCAGCAGTCCACAGGGGGCGGGTGGCTACACCTTC
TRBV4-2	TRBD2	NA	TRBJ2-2	CASSQVLAGGRDTGELFF	TGTGCCAGCAGCCAAGTCCTAGCGGGGGGGCGTGACACCGGGGAGCTGTTTTTT
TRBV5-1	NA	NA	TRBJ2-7	CASSRSSGVSSYEQYF	TGCGCCAGCAGCCGATCTTCAGGCGTCAGCTCCTACGAGCAGTACTTC
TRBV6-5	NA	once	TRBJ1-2	CASRIDWSYTF	TGTGCCAGCAGGATTGACTGGAGCTACACCTTC
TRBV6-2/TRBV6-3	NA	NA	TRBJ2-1	CASSHSPGFNEQFF	TGTGCCAGCAGTCACAGTCCAGGGTTCAATGAGCAGTTCTTC
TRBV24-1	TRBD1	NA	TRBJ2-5	CATRDSRKETQYF	TGTGCCACCCGGGACAGTAGAAAAGAGACCCAGTACTTC
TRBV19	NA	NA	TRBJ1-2	CASSISGNYGYTF	TGTGCCAGTAGTATTTCAGGGAACTATGGCTACACCTTC
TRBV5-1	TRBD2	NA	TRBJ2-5	CASSLASGAQETQYF	TGCGCCAGCAGCTTGGCTAGCGGGGCTCAAGAGACCCAGTACTTC
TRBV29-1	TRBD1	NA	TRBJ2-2	CSVGRPGQLNTGELFF	TGCAGCGTTGGAAGGCCGGGACAGCTAAACACCGGGGAGCTGTTTTTT
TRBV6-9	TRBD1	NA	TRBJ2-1	CASSSRDSWNEQFF	TGTGCCAGCAGTTCAAGGGACAGTTGGAATGAGCAGTTCTTC
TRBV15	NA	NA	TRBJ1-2	CATSRDSAAYGYTF	TGTGCCACCAGCAGAGATTCGGCGGCTTATGGCTACACCTTC
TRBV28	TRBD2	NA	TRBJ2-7	CASSSGGNEQYF	TGTGCCAGCAGTTCGGGAGGGAACGAGCAGTACTTC
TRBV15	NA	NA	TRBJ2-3	CATSRLALSTDTQYF	TGTGCCACCAGCAGGCTAGCGTTAAGCACAGATACGCAGTATTTT
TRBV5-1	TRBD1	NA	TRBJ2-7	CASSTPGTGEYEQYF	TGCGCCAGCAGCACCCCAGGGACAGGGGAGTACGAGCAGTACTTC
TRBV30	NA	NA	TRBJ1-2	CAWRTGGYGYTF	TGTGCCTGGAGGACCGGCGGCTATGGCTACACCTTC
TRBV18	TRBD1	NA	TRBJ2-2	CASSPRGTEDTGELFF	TGTGCCAGCTCACCACGAGGGACAGAGGACACCGGGGAGCTGTTTTTT
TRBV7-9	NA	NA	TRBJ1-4	CASSLGGVGFEKLFF	TGTGCCAGCAGCTTAGGCGGGGTCGGGTTTGAAAAACTGTTTTTT
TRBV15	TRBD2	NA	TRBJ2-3	CATSRDRTSGRDTQYF	TGTGCCACCAGCAGAGATCGGACTAGCGGGAGAGATACGCAGTATTTT
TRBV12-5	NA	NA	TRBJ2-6	CASGLVVHRAGANVLTF	TGTGCTAGTGGTTTGGTGGTTCACAGGGCTGGGGCCAACGTCCTGACTTTC
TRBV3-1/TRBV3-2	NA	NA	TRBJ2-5	CASSQDWVGVDQETQYF	TGTGCCAGCAGCCAAGATTGGGTGGGAGTCGACCAAGAGACCCAGTACTTC
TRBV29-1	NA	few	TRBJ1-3	CSVLESSGNTIYF	TGCAGCGTTCTTGAGAGCTCTGGAAACACCATATATTTT
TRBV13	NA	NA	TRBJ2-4	CASSSILAPWEVKNIQYF	TGTGCCAGCAGCTCCATCCTTGCCCCGTGGGAGGTCAAAAACATTCAGTACTTC
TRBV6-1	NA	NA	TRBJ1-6	CASSVYGAANNSPLHF	TGTGCCAGCAGTGTATATGGGGCCGCCAATAATTCACCCCTCCACTTT
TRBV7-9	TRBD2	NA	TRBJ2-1	CASSNSGRGYNEQFF	TGTGCCAGCAGCAATAGCGGGAGGGGTTACAATGAGCAGTTCTTC
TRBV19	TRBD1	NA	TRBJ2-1	CASSRDSFYNEQFF	TGTGCCAGTAGTCGGGACAGCTTCTACAATGAGCAGTTCTTC
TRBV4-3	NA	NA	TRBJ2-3	CASSQDRVGRDTQYF	TGCGCCAGCAGCCAAGATAGGGTAGGGAGAGATACGCAGTATTTT
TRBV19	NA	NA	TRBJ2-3	CASSISGSADTQYF	TGTGCCAGTAGTATTAGTGGGAGCGCAGATACGCAGTATTTT
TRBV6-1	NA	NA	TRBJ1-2	CASSEGRAYGYTF	TGTGCCAGCAGTGAGGGGAGGGCCTATGGCTACACCTTC
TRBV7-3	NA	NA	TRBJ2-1	CASSLGDNSYNEQFF	TGTGCCAGCAGCTTAGGGGACAACTCCTACAATGAGCAGTTCTTC
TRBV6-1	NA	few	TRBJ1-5	CASSEAPGLKVQPQHF	TGTGCCAGCAGTGAAGCTCCGGGACTTAAGGTTCAGCCCCAGCATTTT
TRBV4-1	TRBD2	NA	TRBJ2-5	CASSPRLAGDQETQYF	TGCGCCAGCAGCCCGCGACTAGCGGGGGACCAAGAGACCCAGTACTTC
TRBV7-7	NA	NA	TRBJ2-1	CASFPAGKNEQFF	TGTGCTAGCTTTCCCGCGGGGAAGAATGAGCAGTTCTTC
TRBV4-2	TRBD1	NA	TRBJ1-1	CASSQEGQGTEAFF	TGTGCCAGCAGCCAAGAGGGACAGGGGACTGAAGCTTTCTTT
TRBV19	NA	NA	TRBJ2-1	CASSIARGSGVGEQFF	TGTGCCAGTAGTATAGCAAGAGGGAGTGGGGTAGGGGAGCAGTTCTTC
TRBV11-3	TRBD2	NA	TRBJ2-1	CASKLAGNEQFF	TGTGCCAGCAAACTAGCGGGCAATGAGCAGTTCTTC
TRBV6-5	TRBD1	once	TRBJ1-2	CASRTGQGTYGYTF	TGTGCCAGCAGAACAGGACAGGGAACCTATGGCTACACCTTC
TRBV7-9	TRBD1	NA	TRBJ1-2	CASSEAGTGEVGYTF	TGTGCCAGCAGCGAGGCCGGGACAGGGGAGGTTGGCTACACCTTC
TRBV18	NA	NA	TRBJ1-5	CASSPPPGRGNQPQHF	TGTGCCAGCTCACCGCCCCCTGGGAGGGGCAATCAGCCCCAGCATTTT
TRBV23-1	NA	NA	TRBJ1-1	CASSQSTGVVTEAFF	TGCGCCAGCAGTCAATCGACCGGGGTAGTAACTGAAGCTTTCTTT
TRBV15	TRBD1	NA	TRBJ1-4	CATLGTDEKLFF	TGTGCCACCCTTGGGACAGATGAAAAACTGTTTTTT
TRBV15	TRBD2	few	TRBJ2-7	CATSRVPGGDEQYF	TGTGCCACCAGCAGAGTCCCGGGGGGTGACGAGCAGTACTTC
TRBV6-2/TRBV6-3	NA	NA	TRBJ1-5	CASSYLTAGVGNQPQHF	TGTGCCAGCAGTTACTTAACGGCGGGTGTGGGCAATCAGCCCCAGCATTTT
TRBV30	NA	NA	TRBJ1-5	CAWTRGFGQPQHF	TGTGCCTGGACTCGGGGGTTCGGGCAGCCCCAGCATTTT
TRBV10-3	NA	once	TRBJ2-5	CAINDLGETQYF	TGTGCCATCAACGATCTAGGAGAGACCCAGTACTTC
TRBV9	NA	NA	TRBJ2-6	CASSATGVGANVLTF	TGTGCCAGCAGCGCCACGGGAGTTGGGGCCAACGTCCTGACTTTC
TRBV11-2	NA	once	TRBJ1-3	CASSLVGTPRSGNTIYF	TGTGCCAGCAGCTTAGTTGGGACACCCCGCTCTGGAAACACCATATATTTT
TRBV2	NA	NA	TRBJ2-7	CASRLSRTGNSYEQYF	TGTGCCAGCAGGCTAAGTAGAACAGGGAACTCCTACGAGCAGTACTTC
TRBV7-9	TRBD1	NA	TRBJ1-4	CAGSRGQGGEKLFF	TGTGCCGGGAGTCGGGGACAGGGGGGTGAAAAACTGTTTTTT
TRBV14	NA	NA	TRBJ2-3	CASSQDQRGTQYF	TGTGCCAGCAGCCAAGATCAACGGGGTACGCAGTATTTT
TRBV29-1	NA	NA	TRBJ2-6	CSVTGLNSGANVLTF	TGCAGCGTGACAGGCCTCAACTCTGGGGCCAACGTCCTGACTTTC